Presented here are 27 T cell receptor beta chains from one specimen sequenced in a study of beta chain features in type 1 diabetes. Every bit of the isolated RNA underwent reverse transcription, so sequencing read expressed TCRB transcripts. The method was immunoSEQ multiplex PCR; TCRdb's version includes in-frame clones alone and lacks a portion of them. The table has approximately 40,000 clones, around 50% seen once. The specimen sequenced was stem cell memory CD4+ T cells from blood. The receptors derive from a woman aged 30 to 39 in good health.

The chain recombines TRBV5-1 with TRBJ2-1, with 11 bases lining up with TRBD2. This CDR3 is 14 amino acids long. Trimming removed 1 base from V and 10 bases from J; junction bases left unmatched: 4. The germline V gene has CDR1 SGHRS and CDR2 YFSETQ. CDR3 protein: CASSLTSGSVEQFF. The CDR3 nucleotides read TGCGCCAGCAGCTTGACTAGCGGGAGCGTAGAGCAGTTCTTC.

This rearrangement joins TRBV30 to TRBJ2-7; TRBD1 matches 7 bases. The CDR3 is 12 amino acids. V dropped 6 bases and J dropped 3; count of bases not matched to a gene: 5. Germline CDR1 and CDR2: GTSNPN and SVGIG (reference sequence). In nucleotides, the CDR3 is TGTGCCTGTTCGGGACAGCGCTACGAGCAGTACTTC. It yields the protein CACSGQRYEQYF.

This chain joins TRBV9 and TRBJ2-2; TRBD2 aligns across 14 bases. The CDR3 runs to 17 residues. With 4 bases clipped from V and 5 bases from J, the junction kept 7 bases outside the gene matches. Germline CDR1 is SGDLS and CDR2 is YYNGEE. The CDR3 loop reads CASSKGLAGATTGELFF. CDR3 sequence (DNA): TGTGCCAGCAGCAAGGGACTAGCGGGGGCTACTACCGGGGAGCTGTTTTTT.

In the case of this clone: At one of its ends the junction is not consistent with the germline gene, which may arise from a read error. V usage is TRBV18 and J usage is TRBJ1-2; D is undetermined. The CDR3 length is 11 residues. Germline V gene data show CDR1 as KGHSH and CDR2 as LQKENI. CDR3 DNA: TGTGCCAGCTCACTAGGCGGGTTCTCCGCCTTC. This codes for CASSLGGFSAF. The variable domain in full, completed from reference TRBV18 and TRBJ1-2, reads NAGVMQNPRHLVRRRGQEARLRCSPMKGHSHVYWYRQLPEEGLKFMVYLQKENIIDESGMPKERFSAEFPKEGPSILRIQQVVRGDSAAYFCASSLGGFSAFGSGTRLTVV.

V gene TRBV6-5 combines with J gene TRBJ2-1, with 8 bases lining up with TRBD2. V lost 0 bases, J lost 4 bases, and 5 bases stayed unmatched. Germline loops: CDR1 MNHEY, CDR2 SVGAGI. The CDR3 consists of 16 residues. CDR3 sequence reads: CASSYSSRGVYNEQFF. The DNA for the CDR3 is TGTGCCAGCAGTTACTCATCGCGGGGGGTGTACAATGAGCAGTTCTTC.

The rearrangement uses TRBV9 and TRBJ1-1; D is perhaps TRBD1 (6 bases). The ends were cut back, 3 bases at V and 1 base at J, with 13 bases in the middle. The CDR3 length is 15 residues. Looked up from germline, CDR1 is SGDLS and CDR2 is YYNGEE. In DNA form, the CDR3 reads TGTGCCAGCAGCGAGCGGGGGCGATGGAACACTGAAGCTTTCTTT. Its protein is CASSERGRWNTEAFF.

Only a few counts were recorded for this clone. The rearrangement links TRBV27 to TRBJ1-5; no clear D. Germline V gene sequence: CDR1 MNHEY, CDR2 SMNVEV (reference sequence). V lost 3 bases, J lost 6 bases, and 9 bases lay in between. This CDR3 has 13 amino acids. This chain's CDR3 is CASSFGRGQPQHF. For the CDR3, the DNA is TGTGCCAGCAGTTTTGGTCGCGGTCAGCCCCAGCATTTT.

This clone appeared a few times. DNA of the CDR3: TGTGCCAGCGGGAGTAGTATGTCCTACAATGAGCAGTTCTTC. This translates into CASGSSMSYNEQFF. This rearrangement joins TRBV2 to TRBJ2-1; maybe TRBD2 (5 bases). Germline assignment: CDR1 SNHLY and CDR2 FYNNEI. There are 14 residues in the CDR3. V was cut by 8 bases and J by 1 base, with 12 bases left in between.

This chain uses TRBV7-3 with TRBJ2-1; D is uncertain. The CDR3 is made up of 15 amino acids. Germline V gene lookup returns CDR1 SGHTA and CDR2 FQGTGA. V was clipped by 5 bases and J by 5 bases, with 16 bases between them. The CDR3 bases are TGTGCCAGCAGCCCACAATCTGGGCTCGACAATGAGCAGTTCTTC. Its protein product is CASSPQSGLDNEQFF.

V gene TRBV30 combines with J gene TRBJ2-3, with 8 bases matching TRBD2. Germline V gene lookup returns CDR1 GTSNPN and CDR2 SVGIG (reference sequence). The J segment lost 0 bases and the V segment lost 2 bases, leaving 4 bases of the junction unmatched. The CDR3 runs 15 residues. CDR3 in amino acids: CAWSFSGTSTDTQYF. In DNA, the CDR3 is TGTGCCTGGAGTTTTAGCGGGACTAGCACAGATACGCAGTATTTT.

The rearrangement uses TRBV12-5 and TRBJ2-5, with TRBD1 matching over 8 bases. CDR1 is LGHNT and CDR2 is FRNRAP in the germline V gene. The CDR3 loop spans 14 amino acids. V lost 7 bases to trimming and J lost 4 bases; unmatched junction nucleotides: 8. The CDR3 DNA follows: TGTGCTAGTGCCAAAGACAGGGGAGGAGAGACCCAGTACTTC. It specifies CASAKDRGGETQYF.

J is TRBJ2-7 and V is TRBV21-1; no DNA check was done on the table's D call, TRBD1. TRBV21-1 is a known pseudogene. The CDR3 loop spans 17 amino acids. The CDR3 DNA reads TGTGCCAGCAGCAAAGTCCCTCACAGGGGCGACTCCTACGAGCAGTACTTC. Its protein is CASSKVPHRGDSYEQYF.

The rearrangement uses TRBV19 and TRBJ2-4; possibly TRBD1 for D (6 bases). V lost 6 bases and J 1 base, leaving 13 bases between the germline ends. Germline CDR1 is LNHDA and CDR2 is SQIVND (reference sequence). CDR3 size: 15 residues. CDR3 amino acids: CASSNLQGAKNIQYF. CDR3 coding DNA: TGTGCCAGTAGCAACCTCCAGGGGGCCAAAAACATTCAGTACTTC. Together with reference TRBV19 and TRBJ2-4, the CDR3 gives the full variable domain: DGGITQSPKYLFRKEGQNVTLSCEQNLNHDAMYWYRQDPGQGLRLIYYSQIVNDFQKGDIAEGYSVSREKKESFPLTVTSAQKNPTAFYLCASSNLQGAKNIQYFGAGTRLSVL.

This chain joins TRBV29-1 and TRBJ2-1, with 7 positions matching TRBD1. There are 16 residues in the CDR3. The ends lost 5 bases at V and 7 bases at J; junction bases unmatched: 17. From germline, CDR1 is SQVTM and CDR2 ANQGSEA. The CDR3 coding sequence is TGCAGCGTTCCTACTCCGGGACAGAGTTTGGGGAATGAGCAGTTCTTC. Amino acid sequence: CSVPTPGQSLGNEQFF.

The CDR3: CASSLPGLYNEQFF. In DNA form, the CDR3 reads TGTGCCAGCAGCTTGCCGGGACTCTATAATGAGCAGTTCTTC. The gene calls are TRBV5-6 and TRBJ2-1; D may be TRBD2 (6 bases). The germline V gene encodes CDR1 SGHDT and CDR2 YYEEEE. V shed 1 base and J shed 7 bases, with 12 bases lying between them. CDR3 length: 14 amino acids.

In its sample, this clone was seen a few times. The genes are TRBV7-2 and TRBJ2-7, with 11 bases fitting TRBD2. The CDR3 length is 19 residues. Germline trimming cut 0 bases from V and 0 bases from J; bases unmatched to any gene: 10. The germline V gene encodes CDR1 SGHTA and CDR2 FQGNSA. The CDR3 bases are TGTGCCAGCAGCTTAGCGCTGGGTAGCGGGAGGGTTAGCTCCTACGAGCAGTACTTC. Encoded protein: CASSLALGSGRVSSYEQYF. Full variable domain (rest looked up from reference TRBV7-2 and TRBJ2-7): GAGVSQSPSNKVTEKGKDVELRCDPISGHTALYWYRQSLGQGLEFLIYFQGNSAPDKSGLPSDRFSAERTGGSVSTLTIQRTQQEDSAVYLCASSLALGSGRVSSYEQYFGPGTRLTVT.

Only a few counts were recorded for this clone. This chain joins TRBV5-1 and TRBJ1-5; 8 positions match TRBD1. Germline V gene sequence: CDR1 SGHRS, CDR2 YFSETQ. The CDR3 has 14 amino acids. V trimming: 5 bases; J trimming: 4 bases; junction bases outside the gene matches: 5. CDR3 sequence: CASSRGQDNQPQHF. For the CDR3, the DNA is TGCGCCAGCAGTAGGGGACAGGATAATCAGCCCCAGCATTTT. Full variable domain (missing parts from reference TRBV5-1 and TRBJ1-5): KAGVTQTPRYLIKTRGQQVTLSCSPISGHRSVSWYQQTPGQGLQFLFEYFSETQRNKGNFPGRFSGRQFSNSRSEMNVSTLELGDSALYLCASSRGQDNQPQHFGDGTRLSIL.

The gene calls are TRBV28 and TRBJ2-5; 8 positions match TRBD2. The trim removed 3 bases at V and 4 bases at J, leaving 13 bases unmatched. Germline V lookup: CDR1 MDHEN, CDR2 SYDVKM. The length of the CDR3 is 17 residues. In DNA, the CDR3 is TGTGCCAGCAGTTTTTCGGGAGGGGTACGGGTCCTAGAGACCCAGTACTTC. Translated: CASSFSGGVRVLETQYF.

The chain uses TRBV10-3 and TRBJ1-2, with 7 bases that match TRBD1. The CDR3 contains 15 residues. Germline CDR1 ENHRY, CDR2 SYGVKD. V was clipped by 2 bases and J by 7 bases; unmatched bases: 10. The CDR3 loop reads CAISETTGTWSGYTF. Here the CDR3 DNA reads TGTGCCATCAGTGAGACGACAGGGACCTGGTCTGGCTACACCTTC.

This chain's CDR3 is CASSLAGGGQETQYF. CDR3 nucleotide sequence: TGTGCCAGCAGTTTGGCAGGGGGTGGACAAGAGACCCAGTACTTC. The V call is TRBV28, the J call TRBJ2-5; TRBD1 matches 7 bases. V lost 3 bases, J lost 2 bases, and 6 bases stayed unmatched. The CDR3 loop spans 15 amino acids. Germline V CDR1 and CDR2: MDHEN, SYDVKM. The complete variable domain, with remaining parts taken from reference TRBV28 and TRBJ2-5, reads DVKVTQSSRYLVKRTGEKVFLECVQDMDHENMFWYRQDPGLGLRLIYFSYDVKMKEKGDIPEGYSVSREKKERFSLILESASTNQTSMYLCASSLAGGGQETQYFGPGTRLLVL.

The rearrangement joins TRBV28 to TRBJ2-7; 7 bases match TRBD1. The length of the CDR3 is 14 residues. CDR1 is MDHEN, CDR2 SYDVKM, per germline. Germline trimming cut 6 bases from V and 3 bases from J; bases unmatched to any gene: 8. Written as DNA, the CDR3 is TGTGCCAGCAGAGAGACAGGGATAGGCTACGAGCAGTACTTC. It specifies CASRETGIGYEQYF.

The chain uses TRBV4-1 and TRBJ1-5; possibly TRBD1 for D (6 bases). Germline V lookup: CDR1 MGHRA, CDR2 YSYEKL. Trimming shortened V by 3 bases and J by 2 bases, and 14 bases separated the two germline ends. There are 16 residues in the CDR3. The chain's CDR3 is CASSQWGGVGNQPQHF. The CDR3 nucleotides read TGCGCCAGCAGCCAGTGGGGGGGCGTCGGCAATCAGCCCCAGCATTTT.

V is TRBV4-3 and J is TRBJ2-4; 9 bases fit TRBD2. CDR3 length: 18 amino acids. Germline assignment: CDR1 LGHNA and CDR2 YSLEER. Trimming cost V 0 bases and J 2 bases; bases outside gene matches: 8. The CDR3 DNA sequence: TGCGCCAGCAGCCAAGAATTAGCGGGAGCGGGTTCCAAAAACATTCAGTACTTC. It translates to CASSQELAGAGSKNIQYF.

The rearrangement links TRBV19 to TRBJ2-1; D remains unclear. Trimming pared 6 bases from V and 4 bases from J, leaving 13 bases between. This CDR3 is built from 14 residues. Germline-derived CDR1 and CDR2 are LNHDA and SQIVND (reference sequence). CDR3 in amino acids: CASRTEPSYNEQFF. CDR3 nucleotides: TGTGCCAGTAGGACGGAGCCTTCATACAATGAGCAGTTCTTC.

This clone was seen a handful of times. The chain has TRBV28 and TRBJ2-1, with 14 nucleotides matching TRBD2. The V segment lost 1 base and the J segment 6 bases; nucleotides outside the gene matches: 8. The CDR3 extends over 18 amino acids. Germline assignment: CDR1 MDHEN and CDR2 SYDVKM. CDR3 loop: CASSLSGTSGSWGNEQFF. DNA for the CDR3: TGTGCCAGCAGTTTATCCGGGACTAGCGGGAGTTGGGGCAATGAGCAGTTCTTC.

There are a few counts of this clone. This chain's CDR3 is CASSPIAGRSYNEQFF. The CDR3 DNA sequence: TGTGCCAGCAGCCCCATAGCGGGGCGCTCCTACAATGAGCAGTTCTTC. The chain employs TRBV7-2 and TRBJ2-1, with 8 bases lining up with TRBD2. The CDR3 spans 16 residues. Looked up from germline, CDR1 is SGHTA and CDR2 is FQGNSA. V shed 5 bases and J 0 bases; nucleotides not matched to a gene: 6.

The genes are TRBV7-2 and TRBJ2-5, with 7 bases lining up with TRBD2. V was pared by 5 bases and J by 5 bases, with 8 bases of the junction left unmatched. There are 14 residues in the CDR3. Germline V lookup: CDR1 SGHTA, CDR2 FQGNSA. The CDR3, as DNA: TGTGCCAGCAGCCATCGGGGGGTGAGGGAGACCCAGTACTTC. Encoded protein: CASSHRGVRETQYF.